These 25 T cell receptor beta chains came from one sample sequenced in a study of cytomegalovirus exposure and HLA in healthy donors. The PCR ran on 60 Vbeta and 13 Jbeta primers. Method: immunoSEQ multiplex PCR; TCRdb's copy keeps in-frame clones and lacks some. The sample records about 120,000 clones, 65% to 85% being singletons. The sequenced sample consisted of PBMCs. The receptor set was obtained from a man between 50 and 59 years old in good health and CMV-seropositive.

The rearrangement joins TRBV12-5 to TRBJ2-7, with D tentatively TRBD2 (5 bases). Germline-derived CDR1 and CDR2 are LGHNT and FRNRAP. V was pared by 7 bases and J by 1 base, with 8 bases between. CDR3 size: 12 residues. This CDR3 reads CASDRGSYEQYF. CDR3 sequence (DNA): TGTGCTAGTGATCGGGGTTCCTACGAGCAGTACTTC. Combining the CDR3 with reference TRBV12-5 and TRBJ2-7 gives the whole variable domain DARVTQTPRHKVTEMGQEVTMRCQPILGHNTVFWYRQTMMQGLELLAYFRNRAPLDDSGMPKDRFSAEMPDATLATLKIQPSEPRDSAVYFCASDRGSYEQYFGPGTRLTVT.

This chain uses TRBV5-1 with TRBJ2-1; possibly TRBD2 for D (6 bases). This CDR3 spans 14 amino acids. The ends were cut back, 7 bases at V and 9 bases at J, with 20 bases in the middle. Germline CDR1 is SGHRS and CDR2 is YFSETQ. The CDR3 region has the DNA TGCGCCAGCTTGGAGGGAGTTTCGAGGTCTGAGCAGTTCTTC. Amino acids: CASLEGVSRSEQFF.

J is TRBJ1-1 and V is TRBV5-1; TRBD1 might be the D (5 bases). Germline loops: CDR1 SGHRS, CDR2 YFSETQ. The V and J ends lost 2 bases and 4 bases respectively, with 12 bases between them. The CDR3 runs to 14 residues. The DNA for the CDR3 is TGCGCCAGCAGCTTAACGATGGGGGGCACTGAAGCTTTCTTT. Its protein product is CASSLTMGGTEAFF.

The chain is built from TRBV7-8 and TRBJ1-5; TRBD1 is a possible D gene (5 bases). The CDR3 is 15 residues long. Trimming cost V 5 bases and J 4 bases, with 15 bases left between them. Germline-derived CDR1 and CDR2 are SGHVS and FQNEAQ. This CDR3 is CASSPLWGENQPQHF. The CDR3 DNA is TGTGCCAGCAGCCCGTTATGGGGGGAGAATCAGCCCCAGCATTTT.

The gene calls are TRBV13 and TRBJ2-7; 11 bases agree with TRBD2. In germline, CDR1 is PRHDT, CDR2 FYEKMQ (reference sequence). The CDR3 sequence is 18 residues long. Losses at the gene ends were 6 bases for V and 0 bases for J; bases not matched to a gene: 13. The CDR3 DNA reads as TGTGCCAGCAGGGGGAAAGACGGTAGCGGGAGGGTCTCCTACGAGCAGTACTTC. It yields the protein CASRGKDGSGRVSYEQYF.

The CDR3 bases are TGTGCCAGTAGTATTCGAGACATAGGACAGCCCCAGCATTTT. Translation: CASSIRDIGQPQHF. The chain combines TRBV19 with TRBJ1-5; D gene ambiguous. The V and J ends lost 3 bases and 7 bases respectively, with 13 bases between them. CDR1 LNHDA and CDR2 SQIVND come from the germline V gene (reference sequence). This CDR3 has 14 amino acids.

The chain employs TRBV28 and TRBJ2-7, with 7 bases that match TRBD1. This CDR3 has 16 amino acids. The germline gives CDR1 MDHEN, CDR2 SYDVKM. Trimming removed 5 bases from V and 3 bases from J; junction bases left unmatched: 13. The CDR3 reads CASSTSGTATLYEQYF. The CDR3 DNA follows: TGTGCCAGCAGTACTTCCGGGACAGCTACCCTCTACGAGCAGTACTTC.

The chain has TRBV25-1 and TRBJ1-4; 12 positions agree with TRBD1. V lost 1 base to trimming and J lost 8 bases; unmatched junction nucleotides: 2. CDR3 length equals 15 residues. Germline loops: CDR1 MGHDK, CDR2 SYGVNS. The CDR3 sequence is CASSEWGTGGEKLFF. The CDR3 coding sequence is TGTGCCAGCAGTGAATGGGGGACAGGGGGCGAAAAACTGTTTTTT.

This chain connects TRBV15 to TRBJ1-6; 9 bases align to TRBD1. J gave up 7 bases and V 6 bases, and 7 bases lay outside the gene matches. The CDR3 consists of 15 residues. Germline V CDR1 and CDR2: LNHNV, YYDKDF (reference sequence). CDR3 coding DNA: TGTGCCACCAGGGGGGCCGGACAGGGGAATTCACCCCTCCACTTT. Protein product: CATRGAGQGNSPLHF. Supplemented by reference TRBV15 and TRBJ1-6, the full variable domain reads DAMVIQNPRYQVTQFGKPVTLSCSQTLNHNVMYWYQQKSSQAPKLLFHYYDKDFNNEADTPDNFQSRRPNTSFCFLDIRSPGLGDTAMYLCATRGAGQGNSPLHFGNGTRLTVT.

Here the CDR3 DNA reads TGTGCCAGCAGTGTACTAGCGGGAGTATACGAGCAGTACTTC. The encoded protein is CASSVLAGVYEQYF. This sequence joins TRBV6-5 and TRBJ2-7; 11 nucleotides agree with TRBD2. Germline-derived CDR1 and CDR2 are MNHEY and SVGAGI. The ends lost 5 bases at V and 4 bases at J; junction bases unmatched: 4. The CDR3 is 14 amino acids.

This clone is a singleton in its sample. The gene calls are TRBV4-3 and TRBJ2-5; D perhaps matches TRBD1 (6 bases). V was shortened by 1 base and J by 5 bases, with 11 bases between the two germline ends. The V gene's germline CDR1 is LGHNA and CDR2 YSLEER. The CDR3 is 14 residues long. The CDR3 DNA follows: TGCGCCAGCAGCCAAGTTTGGGGGCCGGAGACCCAGTACTTC. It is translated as CASSQVWGPETQYF.

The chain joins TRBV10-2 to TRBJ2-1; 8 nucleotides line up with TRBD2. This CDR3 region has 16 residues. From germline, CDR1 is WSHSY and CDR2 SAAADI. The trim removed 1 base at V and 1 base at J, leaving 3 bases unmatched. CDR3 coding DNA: TGCGCCAGCAGTGAGTGGAGCGGGAGATCCTACAATGAGCAGTTCTTC. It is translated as CASSEWSGRSYNEQFF.

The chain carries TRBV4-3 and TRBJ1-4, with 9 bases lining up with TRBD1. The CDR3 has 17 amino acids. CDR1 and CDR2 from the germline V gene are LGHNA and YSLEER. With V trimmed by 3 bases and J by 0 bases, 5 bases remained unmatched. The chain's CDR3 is CASSHRGQGTTNEKLFF. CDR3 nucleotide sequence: TGCGCCAGCAGCCATAGGGGACAGGGAACAACTAATGAAAAACTGTTTTTT.

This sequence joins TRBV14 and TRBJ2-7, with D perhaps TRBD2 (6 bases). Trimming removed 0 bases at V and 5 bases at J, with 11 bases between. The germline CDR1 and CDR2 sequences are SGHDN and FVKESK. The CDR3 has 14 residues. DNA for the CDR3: TGTGCCAGCAGCCAAGAACGGGGGTTCGACGAGCAGTACTTC. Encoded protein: CASSQERGFDEQYF.

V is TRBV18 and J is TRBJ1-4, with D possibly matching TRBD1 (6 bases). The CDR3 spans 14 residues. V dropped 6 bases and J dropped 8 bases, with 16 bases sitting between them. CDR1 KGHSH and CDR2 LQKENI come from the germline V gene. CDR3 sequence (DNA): TGTGCCAGCTCCCCCCGGGACATTAACGAAAAACTGTTTTTT. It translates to CASSPRDINEKLFF.

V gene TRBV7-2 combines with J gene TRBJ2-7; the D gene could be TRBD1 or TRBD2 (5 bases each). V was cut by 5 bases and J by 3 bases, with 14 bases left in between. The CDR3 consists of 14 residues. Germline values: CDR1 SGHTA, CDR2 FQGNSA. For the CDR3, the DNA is TGTGCCAGCAGCCTAGGGGAGCTTCTCTACGAGCAGTACTTC. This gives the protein CASSLGELLYEQYF.

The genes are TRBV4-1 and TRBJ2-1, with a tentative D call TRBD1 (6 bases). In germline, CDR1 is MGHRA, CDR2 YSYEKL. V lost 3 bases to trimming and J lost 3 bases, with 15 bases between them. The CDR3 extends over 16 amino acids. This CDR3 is CASSQDGTPGYNEQFF. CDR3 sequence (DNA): TGCGCCAGCAGCCAGGACGGGACACCCGGCTACAATGAGCAGTTCTTC.

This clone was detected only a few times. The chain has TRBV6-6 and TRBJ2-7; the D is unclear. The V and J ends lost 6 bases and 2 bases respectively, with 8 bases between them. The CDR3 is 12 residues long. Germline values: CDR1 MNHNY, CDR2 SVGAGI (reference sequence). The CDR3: CASSLSAYEQYF. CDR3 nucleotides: TGTGCCAGCAGCCTCTCTGCCTACGAGCAGTACTTC.

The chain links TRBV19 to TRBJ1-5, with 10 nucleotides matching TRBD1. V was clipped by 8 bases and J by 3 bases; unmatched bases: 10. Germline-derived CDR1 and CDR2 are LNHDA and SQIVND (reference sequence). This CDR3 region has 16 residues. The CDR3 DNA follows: TGTGCCAGTGCAAACCGGGGGACAGGGGTCAATCAGCCCCAGCATTTT. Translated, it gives CASANRGTGVNQPQHF. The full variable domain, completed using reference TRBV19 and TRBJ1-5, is DGGITQSPKYLFRKEGQNVTLSCEQNLNHDAMYWYRQDPGQGLRLIYYSQIVNDFQKGDIAEGYSVSREKKESFPLTVTSAQKNPTAFYLCASANRGTGVNQPQHFGDGTRLSIL.

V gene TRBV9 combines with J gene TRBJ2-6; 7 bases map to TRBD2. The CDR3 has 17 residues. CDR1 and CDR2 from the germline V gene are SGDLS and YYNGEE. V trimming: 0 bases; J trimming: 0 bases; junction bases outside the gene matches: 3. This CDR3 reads CASSVGEGRSGANVLTF. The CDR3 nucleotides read TGTGCCAGCAGCGTAGGGGAGGGGCGCTCTGGGGCCAACGTCCTGACTTTC. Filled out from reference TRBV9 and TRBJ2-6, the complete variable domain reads DSGVTQTPKHLITATGQRVTLRCSPRSGDLSVYWYQQSLDQGLQFLIQYYNGEERAKGNILERFSAQQFPDLHSELNLSSLELGDSALYFCASSVGEGRSGANVLTFGAGSRLTVL.

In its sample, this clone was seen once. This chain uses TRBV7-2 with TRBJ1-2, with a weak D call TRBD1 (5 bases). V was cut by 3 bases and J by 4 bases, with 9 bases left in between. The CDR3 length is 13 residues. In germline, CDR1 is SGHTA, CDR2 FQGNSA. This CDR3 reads CASSFGALYGYTF. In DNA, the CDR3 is TGTGCCAGCAGCTTTGGGGCCCTCTATGGCTACACCTTC.

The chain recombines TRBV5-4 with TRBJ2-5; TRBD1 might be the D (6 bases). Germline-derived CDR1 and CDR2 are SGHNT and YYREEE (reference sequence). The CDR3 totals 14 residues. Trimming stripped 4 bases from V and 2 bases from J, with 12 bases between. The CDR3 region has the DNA TGTGCCAGCAGCCTAGGACAGTCACAAGAGACCCAGTACTTC. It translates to CASSLGQSQETQYF.

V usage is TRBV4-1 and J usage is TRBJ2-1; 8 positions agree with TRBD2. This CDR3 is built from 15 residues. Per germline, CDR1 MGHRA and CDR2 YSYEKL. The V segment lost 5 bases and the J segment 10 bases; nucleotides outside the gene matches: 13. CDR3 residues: CASSSQVAGGGEQFF. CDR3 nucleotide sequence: TGCGCCAGCAGCTCCCAGGTGGCGGGAGGTGGAGAGCAGTTCTTC.

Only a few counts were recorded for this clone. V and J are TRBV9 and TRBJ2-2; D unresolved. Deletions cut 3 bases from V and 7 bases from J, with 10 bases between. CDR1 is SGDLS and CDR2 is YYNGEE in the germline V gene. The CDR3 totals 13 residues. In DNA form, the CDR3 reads TGTGCCAGCAGCGGCCTGGCCGACGGGGAGCTGTTTTTT. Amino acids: CASSGLADGELFF.

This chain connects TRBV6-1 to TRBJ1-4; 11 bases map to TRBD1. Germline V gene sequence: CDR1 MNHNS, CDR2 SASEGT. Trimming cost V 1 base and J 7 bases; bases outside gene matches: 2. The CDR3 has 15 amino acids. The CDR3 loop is CASSEEGTGGEKLFF. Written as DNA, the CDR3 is TGTGCCAGCAGTGAAGAGGGGACAGGGGGTGAAAAACTGTTTTTT.